This T cell receptor beta chain was obtained from a study of blood T cell repertoires in COVID-19. Repertoires were generated with immunoSEQ multiplex PCR, while TCRdb's copy carries only in-frame clones and drops some. The sample includes fewer than 200,000 clones, 81% of them seen just once. Per the germline V gene, CDR1 is SGHNT and CDR2 is YYREEE (reference sequence). The V and J ends lost 8 bases and 2 bases respectively, with 16 bases between them. The CDR3 totals 14 residues. Source material: PBMCs or T cells enriched from blood (not recorded which). The clonotype originates from a woman aged 40 to 50 with acute COVID-19. This chain connects TRBV5-4 to TRBJ2-5, with D perhaps matching TRBD2 (7 bases). CDR3 loop: CARRRGDIQETQYF. The DNA for the CDR3 is TGTGCCAGGAGACGGGGGGACATACAAGAGACCCAGTACTTC.